This T cell receptor beta chain was retrieved from a study of T cells after yellow fever vaccination. Whole-study findings and limits: Although most clonotypes did not, a small share appeared in both CD4 and CD8 compartments. In post-booster samples, most primary-vaccination clones reappeared (96% CD4, about 91% CD8).

Trimming took 3 bases from V and 2 from J; bases not matched to a gene: 5. This CDR3 has 15 amino acids. The study made its TCR cDNA through 5'RACE template switching. That step introduced a universal primer site along with UMIs. TCRdb redid the calling of the 5' RACE reads with MiXCR, one entry per CDR3 protein. The sample records nearly 550,000 distinct CDR3 sequences, less than 20% being singletons. This clonotype occurred many times. Its antigen is undetermined. The V call is TRBV12-3 or TRBV12-4, the J call TRBJ2-5; 8 bases align to TRBD1. The sequences come from PBMCs, collected 15 days after the yellow fever booster vaccination. The clonotype comes from a man aged 25 to 40 who received the YFV17D yellow fever vaccine. This chain's CDR3 is CASSFIGTGQETQYF. The CDR3 bases are TGTGCCAGCAGTTTCATCGGGACAGGTCAAGAGACCCAGTACTTC.